The T cell receptor beta chain described here comes from a study of T cell changes during pregnancy in multiple sclerosis. This CDR3 comprises 15 residues. V lost 4 bases and J lost 8, with 18 bases in between. The germline CDR1 and CDR2 sequences are SGHRS and YFSETQ. Measured with immunoSEQ multiplex PCR; TCRdb has only the in-frame clones, and not every one. The sample shows under 40,000 clones, around nine tenths of them seen only once. The specimen comprised CD4+ T cells from peripheral blood mononuclear cells, sampled before pregnancy. This TCR was sampled from a female donor with multiple sclerosis, enrolled in a pregnancy study. The chain employs TRBV5-1 and TRBJ1-4; possibly TRBD1 for D (6 bases). CDR3 region: CASSLGGQSEEKLFF. CDR3 DNA sequence: TGCGCCAGCAGCCTGGGGGGGCAGTCGGAAGAAAAACTGTTTTTT.